This T cell receptor (beta chain) was sequenced for a study of cytomegalovirus exposure and HLA in healthy donors. Study overall: Approximately 190 million T cells yielded approximately 100 million unique TCR beta sequences, as an earlier analysis found.

Unrecorded immune exposures were likely, despite nominal health at sampling. V was shortened by 5 bases and J by 3 bases, with 20 bases between the two germline ends. The V gene's germline CDR1 is MDHEN and CDR2 SYDVKM. This CDR3 has 17 amino acids. Researchers ran the PCR with 60 Vbeta and 13 Jbeta primers. Generated by immunoSEQ multiplex PCR, the TCRdb table keeps only in-frame clones and is missing some. The top ten clones hold roughly 2% of a sample with about 110,000 clones, 81% of them seen once. This clone was observed a single time. This sequence originates from a woman in her thirties in good health and CMV-seronegative. V gene TRBV28 combines with J gene TRBJ1-5, with D tentatively TRBD1 (5 bases). What was sequenced was PBMCs. The CDR3 reads CASSPPTETLINQPQHF. The CDR3 DNA sequence: TGTGCCAGCAGTCCTCCGACAGAGACTCTCATCAATCAGCCCCAGCATTTT.